One and the same sample provided the 20 T cell receptor beta chains below, sequenced in a study of blood T cell repertoires in COVID-19. Sequencing was performed with immunoSEQ multiplex PCR; in TCRdb, only in-frame clones are kept and a portion is missing. The profile shows 250,000 to 350,000 clones, around four fifths of them singletons. The sample was peripheral blood. The origin of the receptors is a woman aged 50 to 60 with acute or convalescent COVID-19.

V is TRBV12-5 and J is TRBJ2-3, with 11 bases lining up with TRBD2. Germline values: CDR1 LGHNT, CDR2 FRNRAP. This CDR3 contains 15 residues. V dropped 1 base and J dropped 4; count of bases not matched to a gene: 1. The CDR3 protein is CASGLGLAGSDTQYF. In DNA, the CDR3 is TGTGCTAGTGGTTTGGGACTAGCGGGGTCAGATACGCAGTATTTT.

The chain links TRBV5-6 to TRBJ1-6; D is perhaps TRBD1 (6 bases). There are 15 residues in the CDR3. Trimming pared 4 bases from V and 5 bases from J, leaving 13 bases between. Looked up from germline, CDR1 is SGHDT and CDR2 is YYEEEE. CDR3 coding DNA: TGTGCCAGCAGCCCCCTTAACAGGGATAATTCACCCCTCCACTTT. Protein product: CASSPLNRDNSPLHF.

This clone showed up just a few times. CDR3 in DNA: TGTGCCAGCAGCTCACCTGCGGAGGGGTCAGGAAACACCATATATTTT. Encoded protein: CASSSPAEGSGNTIYF. The genes are TRBV5-6 and TRBJ1-3; TRBD1 is a possible D gene (5 bases). The germline gives CDR1 SGHDT, CDR2 YYEEEE. There are 16 residues in the CDR3. Trimming took off 3 bases at V and 4 bases at J, with 17 bases between the two ends.

The CDR3 is CSVGDTTYGYTF. The CDR3 DNA sequence: TGCAGCGTGGGGGACACCACCTATGGCTACACCTTC. The chain combines TRBV29-1 with TRBJ1-2, with D tentatively TRBD1 (6 bases). Per the germline V gene, CDR1 is SQVTM and CDR2 is ANQGSEA. V lost 6 bases to trimming and J lost 4 bases, with 12 bases between them. The CDR3 runs 12 residues.

This clone has just one count. The rearrangement links TRBV7-8 to TRBJ1-1; D is perhaps TRBD1 (6 bases). The CDR3 loop spans 15 amino acids. Germline assignment: CDR1 SGHVS and CDR2 FQNEAQ. Trimming left V 1 base short and J 5 bases short, with 14 bases between. The CDR3 region has the DNA TGTGCCAGCAGCTTAGTGTGGCAGGGGAGTACTGAAGCTTTCTTT. This encodes CASSLVWQGSTEAFF.

This rearrangement joins TRBV6-5 to TRBJ1-2, with 7 bases lining up with TRBD1. The ends lost 5 bases at V and 10 bases at J; junction bases unmatched: 10. The CDR3 is 13 amino acids. Germline CDR1 and CDR2: MNHEY and SVGAGI. The CDR3 loop reads CASSQGQLNDYTF. The CDR3 DNA sequence: TGTGCCAGCAGTCAGGGACAGCTTAATGACTACACCTTC.

This chain uses TRBV2 with TRBJ1-3; 10 bases are a match to TRBD1. The CDR3 is 16 amino acids. J was trimmed by 0 bases and V by 4 bases; bases with no gene match: 3. In germline, CDR1 is SNHLY, CDR2 FYNNEI. The CDR3 sequence: CASSGQGAASGNTIYF. The DNA of the CDR3 is TGTGCCAGCAGTGGACAGGGGGCGGCCTCTGGAAACACCATATATTTT.

This clone was observed once. The chain employs TRBV10-3 and TRBJ1-2, with 9 bases fitting TRBD1. This CDR3 has 15 amino acids. V lost 5 bases and J lost 2; bases outside the gene matches: 6. In germline, CDR1 is ENHRY, CDR2 SYGVKD. CDR3 coding DNA: TGTGCCATCAGTCTAAACAGGGGGCGCAACTATGGCTACACCTTC. This codes for CAISLNRGRNYGYTF.

This clone was recorded once. The rearrangement joins TRBV6-1 to TRBJ2-5; TRBD1 agrees at 7 bases. Germline V gives CDR1 MNHNS, CDR2 SASEGT. After removal of 3 bases from V and 1 base from J, the junction contained 11 bases not matched to a gene. This CDR3 is built from 17 residues. CDR3 sequence (DNA): TGTGCCAGCAGTGATTCCTGGGACAGCGCCTTCCAAGAGACCCAGTACTTC. It translates to CASSDSWDSAFQETQYF.

Only a few counts were recorded for this clone. The rearrangement uses TRBV10-3 and TRBJ2-3, with unresolved D. The CDR3 spans 14 residues. Germline lookup yields CDR1 ENHRY and CDR2 SYGVKD. V lost 2 bases, J lost 0 bases, and 6 bases lay in between. CDR3 in amino acids: CAISEEASTDTQYF. The CDR3, as DNA: TGTGCCATCAGTGAGGAGGCCAGCACAGATACGCAGTATTTT.

This chain links TRBV4-2 with TRBJ2-7; the D is unclear. The CDR3 runs to 17 residues. V was cut by 1 base and J by 0 bases, with 16 bases left in between. The germline gives CDR1 LGHNA, CDR2 YNFKEQ. CDR3 sequence (DNA): TGTGCCAGCAGCCAAGGAGGTTCCGGATCCTCCTCCTACGAGCAGTACTTC. It translates to CASSQGGSGSSSYEQYF.

This clone was recorded only once. The chain recombines TRBV19 with TRBJ1-5; D uncertain. V gave up 1 base and J gave up 2 bases, with 12 bases separating them. Germline V gives CDR1 LNHDA, CDR2 SQIVND (reference sequence). The CDR3 sequence is 16 residues long. The CDR3 DNA follows: TGTGCCAGTAGTATAGGGCCCCGAGAGGGCAATCAGCCCCAGCATTTT. This encodes CASSIGPREGNQPQHF.

The chain links TRBV5-1 to TRBJ1-2; 9 bases line up with TRBD1. Trimming at V came to 4 bases and at J to 7 bases, leaving 8 bases not matched to a gene. The CDR3 sequence is 14 residues long. Germline CDR1 is SGHRS and CDR2 is YFSETQ. The CDR3 here is CASSTGQGVPGYTF. The DNA for the CDR3 is TGCGCCAGCAGCACGGGACAGGGCGTCCCTGGCTACACCTTC.

This chain joins TRBV11-2 and TRBJ1-1; D unclear. The CDR3 length is 13 residues. Germline V gene lookup returns CDR1 SGHAT and CDR2 FQNNGV. The V gene lost 0 bases and the J gene lost 3 bases, with 5 bases spanning the gap. The CDR3 spells CASSLDADTEAFF. The CDR3 region has the DNA TGTGCCAGCAGCTTAGATGCGGACACTGAAGCTTTCTTT.

CDR3 nucleotide sequence: TGCGCCAGCAGCCAAGGAGGTGGAGGGTACGAGCAGTACTTC. Amino acids: CASSQGGGGYEQYF. The rearrangement links TRBV4-3 to TRBJ2-7, with D possibly being TRBD2 (6 bases). Trimming took off 1 base at V and 4 bases at J, with 11 bases between the two ends. The germline gives CDR1 LGHNA, CDR2 YSLEER. The length of the CDR3 is 14 residues.

The V call is TRBV12-3 or TRBV12-4, the J call TRBJ1-1, with TRBD1 identical over 7 bases. There are 13 residues in the CDR3. V shed 2 bases, J shed 5 bases, and the junction held 2 bases outside the gene matches. This CDR3 reads CASSLSQGTEAFF. The CDR3, as DNA: TGTGCCAGCAGTTTATCACAGGGGACTGAAGCTTTCTTT.

This clone showed up just a few times. This sequence joins TRBV4-2 and TRBJ2-1; no definite D call. This CDR3 has 15 amino acids. Germline loops: CDR1 LGHNA, CDR2 YNFKEQ. Between the trimmed V and J ends, which lost 0 bases and 4 bases, there was a span of 10 bases. Here the CDR3 reads CASSQDQALYNEQFF. The CDR3 bases are TGTGCCAGCAGCCAAGATCAGGCCTTGTACAATGAGCAGTTCTTC.

The chain has TRBV18 and TRBJ1-3; TRBD1 agrees at 7 bases. The CDR3 is made up of 17 amino acids. Germline V CDR1 and CDR2: KGHSH, LQKENI. V gave up 0 bases and J gave up 0 bases; unmatched junction bases: 5. The CDR3 reads CASSPPGGAPSGNTIYF. The DNA for the CDR3 is TGTGCCAGCTCACCACCAGGGGGCGCCCCCTCTGGAAACACCATATATTTT.

The chain recombines TRBV5-1 with TRBJ1-1; D perhaps matches TRBD1 (6 bases). CDR3 length: 13 residues. Trimming left V 0 bases short and J 7 bases short, with 10 bases between. Germline V gives CDR1 SGHRS, CDR2 YFSETQ. The CDR3 loop is CASSLGQGNEAFF. In DNA form, the CDR3 reads TGCGCCAGCAGCTTGGGTCAGGGGAATGAAGCTTTCTTT.

The CDR3 DNA sequence: TGTGCCAGCAGCCCCAATGTTGCGGGAGTCTACAATGAGCAGTTCTTC. This codes for CASSPNVAGVYNEQFF. The chain is built from TRBV7-8 and TRBJ2-1; 7 bases match TRBD2. Trimming took 5 bases from V and 3 from J; bases not matched to a gene: 10. The CDR3 runs to 16 residues. Germline CDR1 reads SGHVS; CDR2 reads FQNEAQ.